This T cell receptor (beta chain) emerged from a study of PD-1 blockade in classical Hodgkin lymphoma. This table comes from immunoSEQ multiplex PCR, and its TCRdb copy is limited to in-frame clones, with some not included. The table has about 98,000 clones, roughly 92% seen once. As for this clone: What it binds is not known. One end of the junction fails to match germline, which may point to a read error.

Study results and limitations: Diversity in CD4+ TCRs, unlike that measured in CD8+ TCRs, had risen significantly by C4D1.

Every one of the patients relapsed after autologous stem cell transplantation (brentuximab vedotin exposure was variable). The CDR3 length is 14 residues. Germline CDR1 reads SSHAT; CDR2 reads FNYEAQ (reference sequence). This TCR was sampled from a human donor with classical Hodgkin lymphoma. The chain links TRBV7-7 to TRBJ2-5; tentatively, D is TRBD2 (6 bases). The source was peripheral blood mononuclear cells (PBMCs), collected at baseline. CDR3 nucleotide sequence: TGTGCTAGCAGCTTAGCGAGGCAGGGAGGGACCCAGTACTTC. Amino acid sequence: CASSLARQGGTQYF.